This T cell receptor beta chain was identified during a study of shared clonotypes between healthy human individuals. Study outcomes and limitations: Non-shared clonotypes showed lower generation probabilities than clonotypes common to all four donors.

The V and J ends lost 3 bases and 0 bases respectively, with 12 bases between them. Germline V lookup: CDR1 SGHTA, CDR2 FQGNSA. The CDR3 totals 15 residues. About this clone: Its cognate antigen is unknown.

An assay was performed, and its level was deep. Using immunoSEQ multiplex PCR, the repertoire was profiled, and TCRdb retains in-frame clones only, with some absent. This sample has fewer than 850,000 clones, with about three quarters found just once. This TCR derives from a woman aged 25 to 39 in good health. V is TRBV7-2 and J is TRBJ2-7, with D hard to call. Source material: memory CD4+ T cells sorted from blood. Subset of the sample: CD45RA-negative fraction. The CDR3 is CASSFGWADSYEQYF. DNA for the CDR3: TGTGCCAGCAGCTTCGGGTGGGCGGACTCCTACGAGCAGTACTTC.